What follows are 32 T cell receptor beta chains derived from one specimen sequenced in a study of Graves' ophthalmopathy and Graves' hyperthyroidism. The study amplified TCR beta CDR3 regions using RNA transcripts. The authors performed first-round RT-PCR with HTBI primers and then a second-round multiplex PCR. TCRdb recomputed calls from the multiplex PCR reads with MiXCR, one row per CDR3 protein. The sample holds some 150,000 distinct CDR3 sequences; around 39% are singletons and the top ten take roughly 8.9%. The sequenced material came from peripheral blood. The receptors shown here come from a man in his thirties or forties with Graves' ophthalmopathy.

The rearrangement links TRBV6-2 or TRBV6-3 to TRBJ2-7; perhaps TRBD2 as D (5 bases). The CDR3 runs 15 residues. Trimming stripped 5 bases from V and 5 bases from J, with 19 bases between. Germline V gives CDR1 MNHEY, CDR2 SVGEGT. Here the CDR3 reads CASSRLGGSEHEQYF. The CDR3 bases are TGTGCCAGCAGTCGCCTTGGTGGGAGTGAACACGAGCAGTACTTC.

In its sample, this clonotype was seen many times. The chain is built from TRBV7-3 and TRBJ1-2; 9 bases line up with TRBD1. The CDR3 has 15 amino acids. The germline gives CDR1 SGHTA, CDR2 FQGTGA. The trim removed 0 bases at V and 2 bases at J, leaving 1 base unmatched. The CDR3 region has the DNA TGTGCCAGCAGCTTAACGGGGACAGGGAACTATGGCTACACCTTC. It encodes CASSLTGTGNYGYTF.

Regarding this clonotype: Compared with germline, one end of the junction differs, possibly owing to a read error. The V gene is TRBV11-2, the J gene TRBJ2-7; D is unclear. Germline V CDR1 and CDR2: SGHAT, FQNNGV. The CDR3 runs 12 residues. The chain's CDR3 is CTSSLGRPEQYF. CDR3 sequence (DNA): TGTACCAGCAGCCTAGGAAGGCCCGAGCAGTACTTC.

The chain links TRBV6-1 to TRBJ2-5; 8 bases line up with TRBD2. This CDR3 is 15 amino acids long. V was clipped by 7 bases and J by 2 bases; unmatched bases: 9. CDR1 MNHNS and CDR2 SASEGT come from the germline V gene. In DNA, the CDR3 is TGTGCCAGCAAGCCGATGGCGGGAGGACAAGAGACCCAGTACTTC. This encodes CASKPMAGGQETQYF.

The table lists this clonotype with many counts. The chain uses TRBV12-3 or TRBV12-4 and TRBJ2-7, with TRBD2 as a possible D gene (6 bases). The CDR3 loop spans 14 amino acids. V shed 2 bases and J shed 4 bases, with 12 bases lying between them. This chain's CDR3 is CASSLTTSWYEQYF. CDR3 coding DNA: TGTGCCAGCAGTTTAACCACTAGCTGGTACGAGCAGTACTTC.

This clonotype showed up many times. The chain has TRBV29-1 and TRBJ2-5; 7 positions agree with TRBD2. This CDR3 region has 15 residues. V shed 2 bases and J 6 bases; nucleotides not matched to a gene: 12. Germline values: CDR1 SQVTM, CDR2 ANQGSEA. For the CDR3, the DNA is TGCAGCGTTGAATGGGAGGGAGCCCGTCTGAAGACCCAGTACTTC. It encodes CSVEWEGARLKTQYF.

This clonotype was recorded many times. The gene calls are TRBV19 and TRBJ1-1, with D perhaps matching TRBD1 (6 bases). Germline-derived CDR1 and CDR2 are LNHDA and SQIVND (reference sequence). Trimming took 3 bases from V and 4 from J, leaving 21 bases between them. The CDR3 covers 17 residues. For the CDR3, the DNA is TGTGCCAGTAGTATGAGGGGGAACAGCGCCCGGGGCACTGAAGCTTTCTTT. It translates to CASSMRGNSARGTEAFF. Looking up the rest from reference TRBV19 and TRBJ1-1 gives the full variable domain: DGGITQSPKYLFRKEGQNVTLSCEQNLNHDAMYWYRQDPGQGLRLIYYSQIVNDFQKGDIAEGYSVSREKKESFPLTVTSAQKNPTAFYLCASSMRGNSARGTEAFFGQGTRLTVV.

In this sample, this clonotype turned up many times. This chain joins TRBV24-1 and TRBJ1-2; perhaps TRBD1 as D (6 bases). V lost 9 bases, J lost 1 base, and 17 bases lay in between. This CDR3 spans 15 amino acids. In germline, CDR1 is KGHDR, CDR2 SFDVKD. The CDR3 bases are TGTGCCACCCAAGCGACAGGACAAATTAACTATGGCTACACCTTC. This translates into CATQATGQINYGYTF.

The chain carries TRBV2 and TRBJ2-5; 10 bases are shared with TRBD1. The CDR3 contains 15 residues. Trimming took 8 bases from V and 5 from J; bases not matched to a gene: 11. Germline CDR1 is SNHLY and CDR2 is FYNNEI. The CDR3 reads CASSPGTGVVETQYF. The CDR3 nucleotides read TGTGCCAGCTCCCCCGGGACAGGGGTCGTGGAGACCCAGTACTTC. Drawing the rest from reference TRBV2 and TRBJ2-5, the complete variable domain is EPEVTQTPSHQVTQMGQEVILRCVPISNHLYFYWYRQILGQKVEFLVSFYNNEISEKSEIFDDQFSVERPDGSNFTLKIRSTKLEDSAMYFCASSPGTGVVETQYFGPGTRLLVL.

This clonotype was seen repeatedly, ten times or more. J is TRBJ1-1 and V is TRBV5-5; unclear D gene. The ends were cut back, 2 bases at V and 0 bases at J, with 8 bases in the middle. Looked up from germline, CDR1 is SGHKS and CDR2 is YYEKEE (reference sequence). This CDR3 comprises 14 residues. CDR3 in amino acids: CASSFGRVNTEAFF. CDR3 coding DNA: TGTGCCAGCAGCTTTGGACGGGTGAACACTGAAGCTTTCTTT.

The chain employs TRBV24-1 and TRBJ1-1, with 10 bases fitting TRBD1. J was trimmed by 5 bases and V by 5 bases; bases with no gene match: 4. The CDR3 has 14 amino acids. CDR1 is KGHDR, CDR2 SFDVKD, per germline. The CDR3 sequence is CATSAPGQGTEAFF. DNA of the CDR3: TGTGCCACCAGTGCCCCGGGACAGGGGACTGAAGCTTTCTTT.

In its sample, this clonotype was seen many times. The chain carries TRBV3-1 and TRBJ1-5; D is ambiguous. Between the trimmed V and J ends, which lost 4 bases and 4 bases, there was a span of 8 bases. This CDR3 has 13 amino acids. The germline gives CDR1 LGHDT, CDR2 YNNKEL (reference sequence). The CDR3 sequence is CASSLTANQPQHF. For the CDR3, the DNA is TGTGCCAGCAGCCTGACGGCTAATCAGCCCCAGCATTTT.

This chain connects TRBV6-2 or TRBV6-3 to TRBJ2-7; maybe TRBD2 (5 bases). This CDR3 is 15 amino acids long. Germline lookup yields CDR1 MNHEY and CDR2 SVGEGT. Trimming shortened V by 4 bases and J by 2 bases, and 15 bases separated the two germline ends. The CDR3 DNA reads as TGTGCCAGCAGTTTAGTGTCGGGAACCCCCTACGAGCAGTACTTC. Protein: CASSLVSGTPYEQYF.

This clonotype came up many times. The gene calls are TRBV7-2 and TRBJ2-7, with D perhaps matching TRBD1 (6 bases). The CDR3 is made up of 13 amino acids. Trimming took off 6 bases at V and 4 bases at J, with 13 bases between the two ends. Germline V gives CDR1 SGHTA, CDR2 FQGNSA. The CDR3 DNA reads TGTGCCAGCAGTCCTACTACAGGGTACGAGCAGTACTTC. It yields the protein CASSPTTGYEQYF.

This clonotype was seen at least ten times. This chain links TRBV12-3 or TRBV12-4 with TRBJ1-2, with 9 bases lining up with TRBD1. The CDR3 consists of 17 residues. V shed 6 bases and J 6 bases; nucleotides not matched to a gene: 17. CDR3 amino acids: CASRGMPLDRGDHGYTF. The CDR3 DNA reads as TGTGCCAGCAGGGGTATGCCCTTGGACAGGGGCGACCATGGCTACACCTTC.

This clonotype came up many times. J is TRBJ2-7 and V is TRBV27; 7 bases are a match to TRBD1. The junction had 9 bases not matched to a gene; V was cut back by 11 bases and J by 2 bases. The CDR3 loop spans 13 amino acids. CDR1 is MNHEY, CDR2 SMNVEV, per germline (reference sequence). The CDR3 spells CAQRGTEPYEQYF. DNA for the CDR3: TGTGCCCAGAGGGGGACAGAGCCCTACGAGCAGTACTTC.

There are a few counts of this clonotype. CDR3 loop: CASTQGLEENTEAFF. The CDR3 nucleotides are TGTGCCAGCACTCAGGGGCTCGAGGAGAACACTGAAGCTTTCTTT. The chain has TRBV6-1 and TRBJ1-1; possibly TRBD1 for D (6 bases). V lost 7 bases and J lost 1, with 16 bases in between. The V gene's germline CDR1 is MNHNS and CDR2 SASEGT. The CDR3 loop spans 15 amino acids.

CDR3: CASSEQGASYEQYF. CDR3 DNA: TGTGCCAGCAGCGAACAGGGGGCTTCCTACGAGCAGTACTTC. This chain uses TRBV7-2 with TRBJ2-7, with TRBD1 matching 9 bases. Germline CDR1 and CDR2: SGHTA and FQGNSA. CDR3 length: 14 residues. V trimming: 5 bases; J trimming: 1 base; junction bases outside the gene matches: 3.

In DNA form, the CDR3 reads TGTGCCAGCACGGACAGGGTCGGCAACTATGGCTACACCTTC. Its protein is CASTDRVGNYGYTF. The J gene is TRBJ1-2, the V gene TRBV28; 8 bases are a match to TRBD1. The length of the CDR3 is 14 residues. Germline V CDR1 and CDR2: MDHEN, SYDVKM. V gave up 7 bases and J gave up 2 bases; unmatched junction bases: 6.

This clonotype has at least ten counts. The chain carries TRBV20-1 and TRBJ1-2; D not certain. CDR3 size: 15 residues. Trimming left V 2 bases short and J 1 base short, with 14 bases between. The germline gives CDR1 DFQATT, CDR2 SNEGSKA (reference sequence). Written as DNA, the CDR3 is TGCAGTGCTAGACAGCCCCGCGGAAATAACTATGGCTACACCTTC. Translation: CSARQPRGNNYGYTF.

This clonotype was seen repeatedly, ten times or more. The rearrangement links TRBV24-1 to TRBJ2-5; D is possibly TRBD1 (6 bases). This CDR3 is built from 14 residues. V was pared by 5 bases and J by 1 base, with 10 bases between. Germline-derived CDR1 and CDR2 are KGHDR and SFDVKD. This chain's CDR3 is CATSGRQAQETQYF. In DNA, the CDR3 is TGTGCCACCAGTGGAAGACAGGCCCAAGAGACCCAGTACTTC.

In this sample, this clonotype turned up many times. The chain uses TRBV11-2 and TRBJ1-1, with 7 nucleotides matching TRBD1. Per germline, CDR1 SGHAT and CDR2 FQNNGV. This CDR3 is built from 15 residues. V lost 4 bases, J lost 6 bases, and 11 bases stayed unmatched. CDR3 amino acids: CASSWGRQGAAEAFF. The CDR3 DNA follows: TGTGCCAGCAGCTGGGGAAGACAGGGAGCCGCTGAAGCTTTCTTT.

This clonotype was seen at least ten times. The chain recombines TRBV12-5 with TRBJ2-7, with D possibly being TRBD1 or TRBD2 (5 bases each). Between the trimmed V and J ends, which lost 1 base and 4 bases, there was a span of 8 bases. This CDR3 contains 13 residues. Germline V gene lookup returns CDR1 LGHNT and CDR2 FRNRAP. CDR3 protein: CASGLAGTYEQYF. The CDR3 DNA follows: TGTGCTAGTGGTTTGGCTGGGACGTACGAGCAGTACTTC.

This clonotype occurred once. The chain has TRBV6-5 and TRBJ1-3, with a weak D call TRBD1 (6 bases). This CDR3 contains 14 residues. The germline V gene encodes CDR1 MNHEY and CDR2 SVGAGI. V was trimmed by 3 bases and J by 4 bases, leaving 10 bases between them. The CDR3 loop is CASSYPGAGNTIYF. In nucleotides, the CDR3 is TGTGCCAGCAGTTATCCAGGGGCAGGAAACACCATATATTTT.

The table lists this clonotype with many counts. CDR3 DNA: TGTGCCAGCAGAATCGGACAGGGGGATTCACCCCTCCACTTT. Protein sequence: CASRIGQGDSPLHF. The rearrangement links TRBV12-3 or TRBV12-4 to TRBJ1-6, with TRBD1 matching 10 bases. With 6 bases clipped from V and 8 bases from J, the junction kept 4 bases outside the gene matches. This CDR3 contains 14 residues.

This clonotype was detected ten times or more. This rearrangement joins TRBV4-3 to TRBJ2-2; 9 bases map to TRBD1. Trimming took 4 bases from V and 7 from J; bases not matched to a gene: 4. CDR3 length: 14 amino acids. From germline, CDR1 is LGHNA and CDR2 YSLEER. Here the CDR3 reads CASSPDRGSGELFF. The DNA of the CDR3 is TGCGCCAGCAGCCCCGACAGGGGGAGCGGGGAGCTGTTTTTT.

V gene TRBV6-5 combines with J gene TRBJ1-1; D perhaps matches TRBD1 (5 bases). Trimming shortened V by 4 bases and J by 6 bases, and 15 bases separated the two germline ends. There are 14 residues in the CDR3. Per the germline V gene, CDR1 is MNHEY and CDR2 is SVGAGI. The CDR3 region is CASSWPGSGSEAFF. The CDR3 DNA follows: TGTGCCAGCAGTTGGCCAGGGTCGGGCTCTGAAGCTTTCTTT.

This clonotype has ten or more counts. CDR3 in DNA: TGTGCCAGCAGGGACAGGGTTTCCTACGAGCAGTACTTC. Protein sequence: CASRDRVSYEQYF. The V call is TRBV7-2, the J call TRBJ2-7, with 8 bases aligning to TRBD1. This CDR3 has 13 amino acids. With V trimmed by 6 bases and J by 1 base, 2 bases remained unmatched. Germline assignment: CDR1 SGHTA and CDR2 FQGNSA.

This clonotype was counted many times. The rearrangement uses TRBV6-1 and TRBJ2-5; D perhaps matches TRBD1 (6 bases). Trimming stripped 6 bases from V and 5 bases from J, with 19 bases between. Germline V gives CDR1 MNHNS, CDR2 SASEGT. This CDR3 region has 15 residues. DNA for the CDR3: TGTGCCAGCAGACTTACAGGGTCCCCGGGGGAGACCCAGTACTTC. Translated: CASRLTGSPGETQYF.

This clonotype came up many times. The V gene is TRBV24-1, the J gene TRBJ2-5; D is possibly TRBD1 (6 bases). With 7 bases removed from V and 5 bases from J, the gap between germline ends came to 16 bases. CDR1 KGHDR and CDR2 SFDVKD come from the germline V gene. CDR3 size: 14 residues. The CDR3 here is CATSPTGRGETQYF. CDR3 nucleotide sequence: TGTGCCACCAGCCCCACAGGGCGCGGGGAGACCCAGTACTTC.

This clonotype was observed many times. The genes are TRBV28 and TRBJ2-4; tentatively, D is TRBD1 (6 bases). V lost 3 bases and J 9 bases, leaving 15 bases between the germline ends. Germline V gene data show CDR1 as MDHEN and CDR2 as SYDVKM. CDR3 length equals 14 residues. The chain's CDR3 is CASSLGQGNGIQYF. CDR3 DNA: TGTGCCAGCAGTTTGGGGCAGGGGAACGGCATTCAGTACTTC. The whole variable domain, filled in from reference TRBV28 and TRBJ2-4, reads DVKVTQSSRYLVKRTGEKVFLECVQDMDHENMFWYRQDPGLGLRLIYFSYDVKMKEKGDIPEGYSVSREKKERFSLILESASTNQTSMYLCASSLGQGNGIQYFGAGTRLSVL.

This clonotype was seen ten or more times. The chain joins TRBV6-5 to TRBJ1-2; a weak D match, TRBD1 (5 bases). The germline V gene encodes CDR1 MNHEY and CDR2 SVGAGI. The V end was cut by 6 bases, the J end by 4 bases, with 9 bases between. CDR3 size: 12 residues. CDR3: CASSRQTYGYTF. Here the CDR3 DNA reads TGTGCCAGCAGCCGACAGACCTATGGCTACACCTTC.